This T cell receptor beta chain was identified during a study of radiation and T cells in renal cell carcinoma. The study's findings and limits: In blood, top tumor clones expanded by 2 weeks, shrinking by 4. Without pretreatment biopsies, baseline tumor clonotype presence was undetermined.

As regards this clone: Its antigen is unidentified.

Assay: immunoSEQ multiplex PCR; the TCRdb copy retains only in-frame clones and omits some. The sample has 150,000 to 200,000 clones, about 88% seen once. Time point: blood 4 weeks post-SBRT, at nephrectomy. The treatment is: 15 Gy SBRT to primary tumor, nephrectomy 4 weeks later. Nephrectomy followed 15 Gy stereotactic body radiation by 4 weeks. CDR1 is SGHNT, CDR2 YYREEE, per germline (reference sequence). Deletions cut 4 bases from V and 2 bases from J, with 12 bases between. The CDR3 length is 14 residues. This sequence joins TRBV5-4 and TRBJ1-2; TRBD1 is a possible D gene (6 bases). The sequenced sample was blood, obtained from a patient whose treatment included radiotherapy and nephrectomy. The source of this sequence is a woman aged 45 to 65 with renal cell carcinoma. CDR3 nucleotides: TGTGCCAGCAGCCCGAGGGGGGGAAACTATGGCTACACCTTC. Translating gives CASSPRGGNYGYTF.